This T cell receptor beta chain was sequenced for a study of blood T cell repertoires in COVID-19. Study details: In each case, the material was cDNA or gDNA derived from T cells, B-cell-depleted T cells, or PBMCs.

The repertoire was sequenced with immunoSEQ multiplex PCR; TCRdb's copy has only in-frame clones and lacks some. The repertoire holds about 170,000 clones, with less than 80% as singletons. The cohort comprised adults aged about 18 to 90 years residing in some 24 US areas. The CDR3 runs to 16 residues. Looked up from germline, CDR1 is KGHDR and CDR2 is SFDVKD. V was clipped by 12 bases and J by 3 bases, with 25 bases between them. Sequencing input: PBMCs or T cells enriched from blood (not recorded which). This TCR derives from a woman between 65 and 79 years old in a cohort exposed to, infected with or recovered from COVID-19 (not recorded which). The genes are TRBV24-1 and TRBJ2-5; possible D gene TRBD2, 5 bases. The CDR3 sequence is CAPPRPLLGRKETQYF. The CDR3 DNA reads as TGTGCCCCCCCTCGACCCCTCTTGGGGAGAAAAGAGACCCAGTACTTC.